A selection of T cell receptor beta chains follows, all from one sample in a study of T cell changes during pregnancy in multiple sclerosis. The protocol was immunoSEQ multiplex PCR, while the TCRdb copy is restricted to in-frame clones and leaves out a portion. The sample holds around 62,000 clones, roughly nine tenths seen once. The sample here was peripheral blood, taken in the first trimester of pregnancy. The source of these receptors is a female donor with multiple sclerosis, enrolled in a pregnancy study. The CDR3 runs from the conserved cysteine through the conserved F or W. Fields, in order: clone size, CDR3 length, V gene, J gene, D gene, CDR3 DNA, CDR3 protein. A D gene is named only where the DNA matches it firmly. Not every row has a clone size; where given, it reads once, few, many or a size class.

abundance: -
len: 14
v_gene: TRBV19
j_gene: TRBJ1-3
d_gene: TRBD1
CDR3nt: TGTGCCAGTATGGAGGGGGCGAAAGGAAACACCATATATTTT
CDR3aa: CASMEGAKGNTIYF

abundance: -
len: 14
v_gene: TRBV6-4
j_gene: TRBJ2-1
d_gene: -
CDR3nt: TGTGCCAGCAGTGACTCCAGCGACTACAATGAGCAGTTCTTC
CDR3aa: CASSDSSDYNEQFF

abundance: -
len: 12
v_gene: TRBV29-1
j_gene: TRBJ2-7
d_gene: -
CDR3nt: TGCAGCGTTCTACAGGACTCCTACGAGCAGTACTTC
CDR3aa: CSVLQDSYEQYF

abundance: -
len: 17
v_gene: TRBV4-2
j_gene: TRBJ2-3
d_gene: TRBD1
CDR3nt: TGTGCCAGCAGCCAAGATGAGGGGACAGCCTTCACAGATACGCAGTATTTT
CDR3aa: CASSQDEGTAFTDTQYF

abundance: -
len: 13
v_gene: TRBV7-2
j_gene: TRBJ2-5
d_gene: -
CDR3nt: TGTGCCAGCAGCTTGGACAATCTGGAGACCCAGTACTTC
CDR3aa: CASSLDNLETQYF

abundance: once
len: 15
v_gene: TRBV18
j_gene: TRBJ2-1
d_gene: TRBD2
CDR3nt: TGTGCCAGCTCACCCAGGACTAGCGGGGGCAATGAGCAGTTCTTC
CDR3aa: CASSPRTSGGNEQFF

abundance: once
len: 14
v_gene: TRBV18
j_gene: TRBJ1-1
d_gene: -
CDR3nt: TGTGCCAGCTCACCACGGGCCGGGGACACTGAAGCTTTCTTT
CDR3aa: CASSPRAGDTEAFF

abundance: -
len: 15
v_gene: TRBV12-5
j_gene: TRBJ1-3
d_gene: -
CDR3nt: TGTGCTAGTGGGGAGGTAGGGAACTCTGGAAACACCATATATTTT
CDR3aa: CASGEVGNSGNTIYF

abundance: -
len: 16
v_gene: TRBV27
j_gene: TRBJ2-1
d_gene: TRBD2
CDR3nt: TGTGCCAGCAGTCACCGGGCAGCGGGGATCGACAATGAGCAGTTCTTC
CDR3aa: CASSHRAAGIDNEQFF

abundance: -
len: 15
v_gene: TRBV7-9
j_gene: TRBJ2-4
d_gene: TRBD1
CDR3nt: TGTGCCAGCAGCGCTGGACAGGGCTTCAAAAACATTCAGTACTTC
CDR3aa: CASSAGQGFKNIQYF

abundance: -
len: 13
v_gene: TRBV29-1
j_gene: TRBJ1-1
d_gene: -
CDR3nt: TGCAGCGCCCTCCGGCAGGCCAACACTGAAGCTTTCTTT
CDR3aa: CSALRQANTEAFF

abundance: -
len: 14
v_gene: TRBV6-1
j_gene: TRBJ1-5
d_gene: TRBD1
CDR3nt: TGTGCCAGCTCCGGGACAGCTAGCAATCAGCCCCAGCATTTT
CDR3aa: CASSGTASNQPQHF

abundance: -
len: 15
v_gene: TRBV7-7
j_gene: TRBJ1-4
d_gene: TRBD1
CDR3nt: TGTGCCAGCAGCTTGGGGACAGGGGAAAATGAAAAACTGTTTTTT
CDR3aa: CASSLGTGENEKLFF

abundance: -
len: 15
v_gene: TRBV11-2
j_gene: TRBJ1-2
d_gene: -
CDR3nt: TGTGCCAGCAGCTCCCTAAGCTCACAGGGTGATGGCTACACCTTC
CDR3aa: CASSSLSSQGDGYTF

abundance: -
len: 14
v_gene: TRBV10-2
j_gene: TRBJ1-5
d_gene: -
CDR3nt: TGCGCCAGCAGTGAGTCGGGAGGAGGTCAGCCCCAGCATTTT
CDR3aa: CASSESGGGQPQHF